One and the same sample provided the 5 T cell receptor beta chains below, sequenced in a study of blood T cell repertoires in COVID-19. Assay: immunoSEQ multiplex PCR; the TCRdb copy retains only in-frame clones and omits some. The sample has 81,000 or so clones, 89% seen once. Sequences were obtained from peripheral blood. All receptors derive from a man aged 65-85 years with active or convalescent COVID-19.

The chain joins TRBV2 to TRBJ2-1, with a tentative D call TRBD2 (5 bases). V shed 2 bases and J shed 9 bases, with 17 bases lying between them. The germline V gene has CDR1 SNHLY and CDR2 FYNNEI. This CDR3 contains 15 residues. The CDR3 sequence is CASSESGSTEVEQFF. The DNA for the CDR3 is TGTGCCAGCAGTGAAAGCGGTAGTACGGAGGTTGAGCAGTTCTTC.

The V gene is TRBV2, the J gene TRBJ1-2, with D possibly being TRBD1 (5 bases). CDR1 SNHLY and CDR2 FYNNEI come from the germline V gene. Trimming took 3 bases from V and 4 from J, leaving 15 bases between them. This CDR3 spans 15 amino acids. This CDR3 reads CASSERRGTTYGYTF. CDR3 sequence (DNA): TGTGCCAGCAGTGAGAGGCGGGGGACCACCTATGGCTACACCTTC. Using reference TRBV2 and TRBJ1-2 for the parts outside the CDR3, the full variable domain is EPEVTQTPSHQVTQMGQEVILRCVPISNHLYFYWYRQILGQKVEFLVSFYNNEISEKSEIFDDQFSVERPDGSNFTLKIRSTKLEDSAMYFCASSERRGTTYGYTFGSGTRLTVV.

The V call is TRBV30, the J call TRBJ2-5, with TRBD2 matching 7 bases. Germline CDR1 GTSNPN, CDR2 SVGIG (reference sequence). This CDR3 comprises 14 residues. Trimming cost V 2 bases and J 4 bases; bases outside gene matches: 7. In DNA form, the CDR3 reads TGTGCCTGGAGTAGAGGACTAGAGTCAGAGACCCAGTACTTC. The encoded protein is CAWSRGLESETQYF.

This chain connects TRBV30 to TRBJ1-6; TRBD1 agrees at 7 bases. Germline V gene data show CDR1 as GTSNPN and CDR2 as SVGIG (reference sequence). CDR3 length: 13 residues. V shed 4 bases and J 7 bases; nucleotides not matched to a gene: 4. CDR3 loop: CAWMDRLNSPLHF. DNA for the CDR3: TGTGCCTGGATGGACAGGTTGAATTCACCCCTCCACTTT.

This chain joins TRBV5-4 and TRBJ1-5; TRBD1 is a possible D gene (6 bases). Looked up from germline, CDR1 is SGHNT and CDR2 is YYREEE (reference sequence). The ends were cut back, 9 bases at V and 1 base at J, with 14 bases in the middle. The CDR3 spans 14 residues. The CDR3 bases are TGTGCCACCAACCGCAGGGGAAGCAATCAGCCCCAGCATTTT. Translating it yields CATNRRGSNQPQHF.